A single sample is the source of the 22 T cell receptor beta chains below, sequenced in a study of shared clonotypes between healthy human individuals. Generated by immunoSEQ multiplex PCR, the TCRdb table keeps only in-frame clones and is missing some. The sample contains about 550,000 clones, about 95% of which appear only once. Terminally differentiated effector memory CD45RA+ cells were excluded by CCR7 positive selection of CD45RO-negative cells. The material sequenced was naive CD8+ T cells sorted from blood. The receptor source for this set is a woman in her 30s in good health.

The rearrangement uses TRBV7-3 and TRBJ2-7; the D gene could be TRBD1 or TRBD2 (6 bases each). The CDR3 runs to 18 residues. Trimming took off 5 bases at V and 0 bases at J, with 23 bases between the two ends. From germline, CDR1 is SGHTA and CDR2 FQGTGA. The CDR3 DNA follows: TGTGCCAGCAGCCCGAAGGGGGGCGGCCCCTTCTACTCCTACGAGCAGTACTTC. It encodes CASSPKGGGPFYSYEQYF.

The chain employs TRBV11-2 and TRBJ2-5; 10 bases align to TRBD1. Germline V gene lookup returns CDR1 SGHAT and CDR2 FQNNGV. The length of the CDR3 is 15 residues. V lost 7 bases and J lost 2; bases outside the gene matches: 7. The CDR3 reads CASTLDRGRQETQYF. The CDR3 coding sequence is TGTGCCAGCACTTTGGACAGGGGGAGGCAAGAGACCCAGTACTTC. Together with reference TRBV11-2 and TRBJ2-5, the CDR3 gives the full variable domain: EAGVAQSPRYKIIEKRQSVAFWCNPISGHATLYWYQQILGQGPKLLIQFQNNGVVDDSQLPKDRFSAERLKGVDSTLKIQPAKLEDSAVYLCASTLDRGRQETQYFGPGTRLLVL.

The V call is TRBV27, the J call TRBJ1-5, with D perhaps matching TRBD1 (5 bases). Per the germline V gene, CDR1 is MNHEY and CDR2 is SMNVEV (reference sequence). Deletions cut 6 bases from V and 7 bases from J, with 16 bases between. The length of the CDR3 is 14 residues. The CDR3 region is CASSPDGGWQPQHF. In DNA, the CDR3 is TGTGCCAGCAGCCCCGACGGGGGTTGGCAGCCCCAGCATTTT.

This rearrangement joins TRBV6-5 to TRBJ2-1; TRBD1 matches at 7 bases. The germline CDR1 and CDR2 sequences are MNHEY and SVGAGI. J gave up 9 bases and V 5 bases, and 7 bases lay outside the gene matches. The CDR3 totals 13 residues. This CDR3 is CASSPGEGAEQFF. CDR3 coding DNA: TGTGCCAGCAGTCCTGGAGAGGGGGCTGAGCAGTTCTTC.

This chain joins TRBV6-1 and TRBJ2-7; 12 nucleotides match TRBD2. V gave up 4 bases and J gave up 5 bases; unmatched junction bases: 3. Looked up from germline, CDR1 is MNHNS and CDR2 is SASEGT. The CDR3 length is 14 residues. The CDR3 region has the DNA TGTGCCAGCAGTGGGCTAGCGGGAGGGCACGAGCAGTACTTC. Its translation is CASSGLAGGHEQYF.

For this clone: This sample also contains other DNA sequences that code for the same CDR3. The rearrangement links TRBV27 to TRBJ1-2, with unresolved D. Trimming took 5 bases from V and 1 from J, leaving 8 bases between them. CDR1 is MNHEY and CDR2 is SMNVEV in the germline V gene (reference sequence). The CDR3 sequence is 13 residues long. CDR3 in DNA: TGTGCCAGCAGTCCAGACCGTAACTATGGCTACACCTTC. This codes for CASSPDRNYGYTF.

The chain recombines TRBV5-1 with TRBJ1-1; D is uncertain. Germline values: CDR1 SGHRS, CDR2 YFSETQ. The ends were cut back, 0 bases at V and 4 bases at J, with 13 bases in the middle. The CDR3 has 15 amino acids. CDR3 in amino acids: CASSLALIGPTEAFF. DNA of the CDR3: TGCGCCAGCAGCTTGGCCTTAATTGGGCCCACTGAAGCTTTCTTT.

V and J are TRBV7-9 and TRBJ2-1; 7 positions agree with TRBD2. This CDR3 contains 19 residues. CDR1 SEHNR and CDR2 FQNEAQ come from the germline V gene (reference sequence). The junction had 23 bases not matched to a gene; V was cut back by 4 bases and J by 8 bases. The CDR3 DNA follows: TGTGCCAGCAGCTCCGAGCCGACGGTAGCGGGCGGGAGAGGATATGAGCAGTTCTTC. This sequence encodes CASSSEPTVAGGRGYEQFF. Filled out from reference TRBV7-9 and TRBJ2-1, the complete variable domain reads DTGVSQNPRHKITKRGQNVTFRCDPISEHNRLYWYRQTLGQGPEFLTYFQNEAQLEKSRLLSDRFSAERPKGSFSTLEIQRTEQGDSAMYLCASSSEPTVAGGRGYEQFFGPGTRLTVL.

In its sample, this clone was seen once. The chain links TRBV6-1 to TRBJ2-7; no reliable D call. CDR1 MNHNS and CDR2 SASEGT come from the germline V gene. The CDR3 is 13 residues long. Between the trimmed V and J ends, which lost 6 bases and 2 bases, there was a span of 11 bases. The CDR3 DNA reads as TGTGCCAGCAGGAGAGCCCTAACCTACGAGCAGTACTTC. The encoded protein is CASRRALTYEQYF.

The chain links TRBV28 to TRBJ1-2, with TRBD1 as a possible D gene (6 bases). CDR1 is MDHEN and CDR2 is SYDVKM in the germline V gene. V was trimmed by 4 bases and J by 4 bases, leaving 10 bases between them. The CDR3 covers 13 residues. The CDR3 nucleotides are TGTGCCAGCAGTTCGGGACACAGCTATGGCTACACCTTC. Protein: CASSSGHSYGYTF.

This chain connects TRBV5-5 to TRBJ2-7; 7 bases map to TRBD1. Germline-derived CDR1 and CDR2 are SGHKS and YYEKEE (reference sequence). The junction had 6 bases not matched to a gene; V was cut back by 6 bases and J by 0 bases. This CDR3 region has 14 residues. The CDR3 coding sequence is TGTGCCAGCACCACCGGGACAGACTCCTACGAGCAGTACTTC. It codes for CASTTGTDSYEQYF. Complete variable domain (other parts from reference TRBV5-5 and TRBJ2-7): DAGVTQSPTHLIKTRGQQVTLRCSPISGHKSVSWYQQVLGQGPQFIFQYYEKEERGRGNFPDRFSARQFPNYSSELNVNALLLGDSALYLCASTTGTDSYEQYFGPGTRLTVT.

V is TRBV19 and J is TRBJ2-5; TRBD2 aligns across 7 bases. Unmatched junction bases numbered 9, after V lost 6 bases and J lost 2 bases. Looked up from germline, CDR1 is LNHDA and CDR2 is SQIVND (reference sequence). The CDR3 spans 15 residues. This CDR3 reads CASSPAGADQETQYF. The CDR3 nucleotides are TGTGCCAGTAGCCCCGCGGGAGCGGATCAAGAGACCCAGTACTTC. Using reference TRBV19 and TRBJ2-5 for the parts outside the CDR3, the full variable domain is DGGITQSPKYLFRKEGQNVTLSCEQNLNHDAMYWYRQDPGQGLRLIYYSQIVNDFQKGDIAEGYSVSREKKESFPLTVTSAQKNPTAFYLCASSPAGADQETQYFGPGTRLLVL.

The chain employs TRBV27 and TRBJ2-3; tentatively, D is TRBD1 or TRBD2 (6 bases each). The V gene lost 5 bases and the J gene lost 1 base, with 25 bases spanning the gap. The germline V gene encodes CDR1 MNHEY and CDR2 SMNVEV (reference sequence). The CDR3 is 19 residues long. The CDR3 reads CASSPNREAIFRRTDTQYF. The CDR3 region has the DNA TGTGCCAGCAGTCCAAACAGGGAGGCAATCTTCCGCCGCACAGATACGCAGTATTTT.

CDR3 protein: CASSGAYRGSYEQYF. In DNA, the CDR3 is TGTGCCAGCAGCGGTGCTTACAGGGGCTCCTACGAGCAGTACTTC. This chain links TRBV9 with TRBJ2-7; 7 positions agree with TRBD1. This CDR3 has 15 amino acids. CDR1 is SGDLS, CDR2 YYNGEE, per germline. V lost 3 bases, J lost 0 bases, and 6 bases stayed unmatched. The complete variable domain, with remaining parts taken from reference TRBV9 and TRBJ2-7, reads DSGVTQTPKHLITATGQRVTLRCSPRSGDLSVYWYQQSLDQGLQFLIQYYNGEERAKGNILERFSAQQFPDLHSELNLSSLELGDSALYFCASSGAYRGSYEQYFGPGTRLTVT.

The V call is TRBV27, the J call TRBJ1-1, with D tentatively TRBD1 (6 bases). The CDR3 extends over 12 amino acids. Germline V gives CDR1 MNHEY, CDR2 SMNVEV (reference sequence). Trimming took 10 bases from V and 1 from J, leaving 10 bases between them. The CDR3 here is CATKTGNTEAFF. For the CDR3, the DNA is TGTGCCACCAAGACAGGGAACACTGAAGCTTTCTTT.

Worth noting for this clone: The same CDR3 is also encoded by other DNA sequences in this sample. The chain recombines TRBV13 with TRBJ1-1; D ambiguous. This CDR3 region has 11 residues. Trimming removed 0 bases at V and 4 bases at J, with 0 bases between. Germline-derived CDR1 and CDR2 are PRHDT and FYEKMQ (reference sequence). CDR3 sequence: CASSLGTEAFF. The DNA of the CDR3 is TGTGCCAGCAGCTTAGGCACTGAAGCTTTCTTT.

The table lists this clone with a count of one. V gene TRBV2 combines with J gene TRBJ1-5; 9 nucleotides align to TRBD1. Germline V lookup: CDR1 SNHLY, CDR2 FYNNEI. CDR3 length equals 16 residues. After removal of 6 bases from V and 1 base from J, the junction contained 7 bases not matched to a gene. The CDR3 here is CASRPTGGNSNQPQHF. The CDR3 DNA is TGTGCCAGCAGGCCAACAGGGGGCAACAGCAATCAGCCCCAGCATTTT.

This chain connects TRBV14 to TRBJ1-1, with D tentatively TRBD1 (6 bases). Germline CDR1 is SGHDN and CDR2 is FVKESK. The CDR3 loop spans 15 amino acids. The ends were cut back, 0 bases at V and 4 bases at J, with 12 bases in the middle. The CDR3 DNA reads TGTGCCAGCAGCCAAGACGCAGGGGTGACCACTGAAGCTTTCTTT. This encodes CASSQDAGVTTEAFF.

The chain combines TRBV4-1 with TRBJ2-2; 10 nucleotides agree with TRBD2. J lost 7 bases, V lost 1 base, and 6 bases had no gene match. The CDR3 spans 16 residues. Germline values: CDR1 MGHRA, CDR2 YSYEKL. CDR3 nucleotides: TGCGCCAGCAGCCAAGTTGCTAGCGGGAGTCACGGGGAGCTGTTTTTT. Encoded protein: CASSQVASGSHGELFF.

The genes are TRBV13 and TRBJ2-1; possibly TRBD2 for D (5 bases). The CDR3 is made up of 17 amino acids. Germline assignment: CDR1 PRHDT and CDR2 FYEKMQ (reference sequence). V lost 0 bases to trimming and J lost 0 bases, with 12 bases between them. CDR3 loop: CASSLGLGGYSYNEQFF. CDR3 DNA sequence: TGTGCCAGCAGCTTAGGCCTGGGCGGGTACTCCTACAATGAGCAGTTCTTC.

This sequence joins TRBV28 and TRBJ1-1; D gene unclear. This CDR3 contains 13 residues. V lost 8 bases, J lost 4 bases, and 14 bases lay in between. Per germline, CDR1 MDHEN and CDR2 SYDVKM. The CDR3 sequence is CASLTLRGTEAFF. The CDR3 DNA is TGTGCCAGCCTAACCCTTCGTGGCACTGAAGCTTTCTTT.

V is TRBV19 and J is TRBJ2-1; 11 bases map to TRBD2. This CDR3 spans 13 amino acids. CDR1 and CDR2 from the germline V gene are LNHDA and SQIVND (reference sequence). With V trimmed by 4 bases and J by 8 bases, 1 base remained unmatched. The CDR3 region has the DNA TGTGCCAGTAGTAGTAGCGGGAGGGATGAGCAGTTCTTC. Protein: CASSSSGRDEQFF.